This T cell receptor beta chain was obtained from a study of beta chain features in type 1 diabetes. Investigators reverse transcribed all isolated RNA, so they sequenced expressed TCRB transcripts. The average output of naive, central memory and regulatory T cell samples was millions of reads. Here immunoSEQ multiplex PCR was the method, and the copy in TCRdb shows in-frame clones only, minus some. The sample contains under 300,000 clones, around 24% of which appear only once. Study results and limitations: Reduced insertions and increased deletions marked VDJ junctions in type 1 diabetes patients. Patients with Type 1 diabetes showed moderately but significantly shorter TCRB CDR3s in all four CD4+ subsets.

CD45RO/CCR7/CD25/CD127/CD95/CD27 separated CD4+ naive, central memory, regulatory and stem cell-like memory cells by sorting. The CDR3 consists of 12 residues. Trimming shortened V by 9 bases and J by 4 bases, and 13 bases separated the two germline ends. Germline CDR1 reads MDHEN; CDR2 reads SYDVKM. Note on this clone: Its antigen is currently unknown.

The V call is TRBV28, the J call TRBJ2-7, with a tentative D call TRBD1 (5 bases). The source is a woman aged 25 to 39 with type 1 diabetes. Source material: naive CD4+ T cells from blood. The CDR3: CASFKKGYEQYF. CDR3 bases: TGTGCCAGTTTCAAGAAGGGGTACGAGCAGTACTTC.